Below are 19 T cell receptor beta chains sequenced from a single sample in a study of T cells in Graves' hyperthyroidism and ophthalmopathy. Amplification of TCR beta CDR3 regions was performed using RNA transcripts as template. A set of HTBI primers served as the primers for a first-round RT-PCR of the TCR CDR3. A single record per CDR3 protein comes from TCRdb applying MiXCR to the multiplex PCR reads. The data contain around 450,000 distinct CDR3 sequences, 15% to 19% of them singletons. Sequencing was done on a sample of blood. The receptors were gathered from a woman younger than 30 with Graves' hyperthyroidism.

This clonotype was seen many times. The CDR3 sequence is CASSLVQGWDEQYF. The CDR3 DNA sequence: TGTGCCAGCAGTTTAGTCCAGGGGTGGGACGAGCAGTACTTC. The chain combines TRBV12-3 or TRBV12-4 with TRBJ2-7; weak D call: TRBD1 (6 bases). V shed 1 base and J shed 5 bases, with 12 bases lying between them. CDR3 length: 14 residues.

The sample holds many counts of this clonotype. V is TRBV3-1 and J is TRBJ1-1; D unclear. V was clipped by 1 base and J by 4 bases, with 4 bases between them. Germline V gene sequence: CDR1 LGHDT, CDR2 YNNKEL (reference sequence). The CDR3 runs to 12 residues. CDR3 residues: CASSQVATEAFF. In nucleotides, the CDR3 is TGTGCCAGCAGCCAAGTGGCCACTGAAGCTTTCTTT.

This clonotype occurred many times. The chain uses TRBV2 and TRBJ2-4, with D perhaps TRBD2 (5 bases). CDR1 and CDR2 (germline): SNHLY, FYNNEI. This CDR3 region has 17 residues. Trimming stripped 0 bases from V and 0 bases from J, with 12 bases between. The CDR3 region is CASSEARETLAKNIQYF. CDR3 in DNA: TGTGCCAGCAGTGAAGCGAGGGAGACCCTAGCCAAAAACATTCAGTACTTC.

The CDR3 nucleotides read TGTGCCAGCAGTTCTACAGGGATGTTGAACACCGGGGAGCTGTTTTTT. This gives the protein CASSSTGMLNTGELFF. The chain links TRBV6-9 to TRBJ2-2, with a weak D call TRBD1 (6 bases). Trimming pared 4 bases from V and 1 base from J, leaving 13 bases between. The CDR3 runs 16 residues. In germline, CDR1 is MNHGY, CDR2 SVAAGI.

In this sample, this clonotype turned up a few times. The J gene is TRBJ1-3, the V gene TRBV10-3; D unresolved. The germline gives CDR1 ENHRY, CDR2 SYGVKD. The V end was cut by 7 bases, the J end by 4 bases, with 11 bases between. The CDR3 length is 13 residues. In DNA, the CDR3 is TGTGCCATCAATGGACCGGGAGGAAACACCATATATTTT. It is translated as CAINGPGGNTIYF.

This clonotype came up a few times. The V and J genes are TRBV6-2 or TRBV6-3 and TRBJ1-1, with D hard to call. Trimming cost V 6 bases and J 2 bases, with 16 bases left between them. CDR3 size: 15 residues. From germline, CDR1 is MNHEY and CDR2 SVGEGT. This CDR3 is CASSDLEKVNTEAFF. DNA for the CDR3: TGTGCCAGCAGCGACCTTGAGAAGGTTAACACTGAAGCTTTCTTT.

This clonotype was recorded at least ten times. V gene TRBV27 combines with J gene TRBJ2-1; the D is unclear. Trimming pared 0 bases from V and 5 bases from J, leaving 8 bases between. CDR3 size: 14 residues. CDR1 is MNHEY, CDR2 SMNVEV, per germline (reference sequence). CDR3 sequence: CASSLSTPHNEQFF. The CDR3 DNA follows: TGTGCCAGCAGTTTATCGACTCCCCACAATGAGCAGTTCTTC.

The sample holds many counts of this clonotype. The gene calls are TRBV7-3 and TRBJ1-1; D unresolved. CDR3 length: 12 amino acids. CDR1 and CDR2 from the germline V gene are SGHTA and FQGTGA. Deletions cut 5 bases from V and 7 bases from J, with 11 bases between. The CDR3 DNA follows: TGTGCCAGCAGCGAAAGGTCAGGTGAAGCTTTCTTT. Translating it yields CASSERSGEAFF.

A few counts support this clonotype. The chain's CDR3 is CASSQRTSGSPTDTQYF. The DNA for the CDR3 is TGTGCCAGTAGTCAAAGGACTAGCGGGAGCCCCACAGATACGCAGTATTTT. The rearrangement uses TRBV19 and TRBJ2-3, with TRBD2 matching over 13 bases. V shed 5 bases, J shed 2 bases, and the junction held 7 bases outside the gene matches. Germline CDR1 and CDR2: LNHDA and SQIVND (reference sequence). The CDR3 consists of 17 residues. The complete variable domain, with remaining parts taken from reference TRBV19 and TRBJ2-3, reads DGGITQSPKYLFRKEGQNVTLSCEQNLNHDAMYWYRQDPGQGLRLIYYSQIVNDFQKGDIAEGYSVSREKKESFPLTVTSAQKNPTAFYLCASSQRTSGSPTDTQYFGPGTRLTVL.

This clonotype was seen many times. The chain combines TRBV11-2 with TRBJ2-7, with 7 bases fitting TRBD1. The V and J ends lost 5 bases and 4 bases, in that order; junction bases with no gene match: 11. CDR3 length: 15 amino acids. Germline V CDR1 and CDR2: SGHAT, FQNNGV. CDR3 in DNA: TGTGCCAGCAGCCCCATCTCAGGGGGTCTATACGAGCAGTACTTC. Translated, it gives CASSPISGGLYEQYF. Full variable domain (rest looked up from reference TRBV11-2 and TRBJ2-7): EAGVAQSPRYKIIEKRQSVAFWCNPISGHATLYWYQQILGQGPKLLIQFQNNGVVDDSQLPKDRFSAERLKGVDSTLKIQPAKLEDSAVYLCASSPISGGLYEQYFGPGTRLTVT.

This clonotype was recorded many times. The chain joins TRBV6-2 or TRBV6-3 to TRBJ2-1; the D is unclear. Trimming removed 3 bases from V and 8 bases from J, with 5 bases in between. The CDR3 runs to 11 residues. In germline, CDR1 is MNHEY, CDR2 SVGEGT. CDR3 sequence reads: CASSYTYEQFF. CDR3 nucleotide sequence: TGTGCCAGCAGTTATACGTATGAGCAGTTCTTC.

This clonotype was observed a handful of times. The chain links TRBV4-2 to TRBJ1-4, with TRBD1 matching 8 bases. The germline V gene has CDR1 LGHNA and CDR2 YNFKEQ. Unmatched junction bases numbered 6, after V lost 1 base and J lost 11 bases. This CDR3 has 14 amino acids. As DNA, the CDR3 is TGTGCCAGCAGCCAAGGGACAGGGAAGTTCAAACTGTTTTTT. Residues: CASSQGTGKFKLFF.

In DNA, the CDR3 is TGTGCCAGCAGCGTAGTAGGCAGAAGGGGGGATTCACCCCTCCACTTT. Its protein product is CASSVVGRRGDSPLHF. The chain recombines TRBV9 with TRBJ1-6; a weak D match, TRBD1 (6 bases). CDR3 length equals 16 residues. CDR1 and CDR2 from the germline V gene are SGDLS and YYNGEE. The V end was cut by 0 bases, the J end by 8 bases, with 15 bases between.

This clonotype came up many times. This chain uses TRBV11-2 with TRBJ2-1; 10 bases are shared with TRBD2. The germline V gene encodes CDR1 SGHAT and CDR2 FQNNGV. Losses at the gene ends were 6 bases for V and 0 bases for J; bases not matched to a gene: 14. The CDR3 covers 19 residues. The CDR3 protein is CASRRSGLALHSSYNEQFF. The CDR3, as DNA: TGTGCCAGCAGACGCTCGGGACTAGCGCTTCATAGCTCCTACAATGAGCAGTTCTTC.

This clonotype was seen ten or more times. The chain combines TRBV2 with TRBJ2-7, with D unresolved. The CDR3 is 12 amino acids. Germline lookup yields CDR1 SNHLY and CDR2 FYNNEI. V dropped 6 bases and J dropped 4 bases, with 10 bases sitting between them. The CDR3: CASRISAYEQYF. CDR3 nucleotide sequence: TGTGCCAGCAGAATCAGCGCGTACGAGCAGTACTTC.

The chain links TRBV15 to TRBJ1-4; D unclear. CDR1 LNHNV and CDR2 YYDKDF come from the germline V gene (reference sequence). The CDR3 runs to 15 residues. Trimming took off 4 bases at V and 8 bases at J, with 17 bases between the two ends. As DNA, the CDR3 is TGTGCCACCAGCATAGGAGTGGGTGCTGAGGAAAAACTGTTTTTT. Translated, it gives CATSIGVGAEEKLFF.

Only a few counts were recorded for this clonotype. The rearrangement uses TRBV6-5 and TRBJ2-3, with 11 bases fitting TRBD1. Per the germline V gene, CDR1 is MNHEY and CDR2 is SVGAGI. There are 18 residues in the CDR3. J gave up 3 bases and V 0 bases, and 8 bases lay outside the gene matches. CDR3 sequence: CASSYSLMRDRGTDTQYF. CDR3 coding DNA: TGTGCCAGCAGTTACTCGCTTATGCGGGACAGGGGGACAGATACGCAGTATTTT.

The sample holds many counts of this clonotype. This chain links TRBV5-1 with TRBJ1-2; 7 bases are shared with TRBD1. Trimming at V came to 0 bases and at J to 5 bases, leaving 4 bases not matched to a gene. CDR3 length: 14 amino acids. Germline V CDR1 and CDR2: SGHRS, YFSETQ. The CDR3 protein is CASSLEGQSYGYTF. In DNA, the CDR3 is TGCGCCAGCAGCTTGGAGGGACAGTCTTATGGCTACACCTTC.

The chain joins TRBV20-1 to TRBJ2-7; the match to TRBD1 covers 8 bases. The ends lost 6 bases at V and 4 bases at J; junction bases unmatched: 5. Germline values: CDR1 DFQATT, CDR2 SNEGSKA (reference sequence). This CDR3 comprises 12 residues. CDR3 coding DNA: TGCAGTGCGCGACAGGGGTGGTACGAGCAGTACTTC. Translated, it gives CSARQGWYEQYF.